The rows below give T cell receptor beta chains drawn from one sample of a study of technical replicates of blood from a handful of donors. Clones were read by immunoSEQ multiplex PCR, and TCRdb kept only the in-frame ones, dropping some. The sample lists 64,000 or so clones; roughly 96% were seen once. Sequenced input: T cells isolated from PBMCs. Receptors originate from a human donor in good health. Both conserved end residues are part of each CDR3. D genes are given only for firm matches. Clone size, where shown, is once, few, many, or a class for clones that have expanded.

-	TRBV19	TRBD1	TRBJ2-2	TGTGCCAGTAAGGGGGCCAACAGGGGCATCGGGGAGCTGTTTTTT	CASKGANRGIGELFF
-	TRBV15	TRBD1	TRBJ1-2	TGTGCCACCAGCAGATCGGGACAGCAACCTAATGGCTACACCTTC	CATSRSGQQPNGYTF
-	TRBV5-1	TRBD1	TRBJ2-1	TGCGCCAGCAGATATACCGGGACAGGGGATGAGCAGTTCTTC	CASRYTGTGDEQFF
-	TRBV6-1	-	TRBJ1-5	TGTGCCAGCAGTGTAGGACAGACAACCTTATATAGCAATCAGCCCCAGCATTTT	CASSVGQTTLYSNQPQHF
-	TRBV27	TRBD2	TRBJ2-5	TGTGCCAGCAGTCCTCAGGGTACGACTAGCGGGATAGAGACCCAGTACTTC	CASSPQGTTSGIETQYF
-	TRBV4-1	TRBD1	TRBJ1-4	TGCGCCAGCAGCCAAGGACAGGGGGCGCAGAGTGAAAAACTGTTTTTT	CASSQGQGAQSEKLFF
-	TRBV5-4	-	TRBJ2-5	TGTGCCAGCAGCTTGGGGGCGGGGCCTGGGGAGACCCAGTACTTC	CASSLGAGPGETQYF
-	TRBV27	TRBD1	TRBJ2-5	TGTGCCAGCAGTCTTACTTTCGGGACAGGGGCGGGAGAGACCCAGTACTTC	CASSLTFGTGAGETQYF
-	TRBV28	TRBD2	TRBJ2-5	TGTGCCAGCAGCGTTCCTGCTAGCGGGAGGGAGACCCAGTACTTC	CASSVPASGRETQYF
-	TRBV4-1	-	TRBJ2-7	TGCGCCAGCAGCCCAGGGGTGATGGCCTACGAGCAGTACTTC	CASSPGVMAYEQYF
-	TRBV5-4	-	TRBJ2-1	TGTGCCAGCAGCTCAGTACAGGGTAATGAGCAGTTCTTC	CASSSVQGNEQFF
-	TRBV2	TRBD2	TRBJ2-3	TGTGCCAGCACCGAGGGACTAGCAGGTGGGACAGATACGCAGTATTTT	CASTEGLAGGTDTQYF
-	TRBV30	TRBD1	TRBJ1-6	TGTGCCTGGAATCGGCCTTTCCCCGGACGCACAGGGGCACCCCTCCACTTT	CAWNRPFPGRTGAPLHF
-	TRBV9	TRBD1	TRBJ2-3	TGTGCCAGCAGCGTAGTAACAGGGGACACAGATACGCAGTATTTT	CASSVVTGDTDTQYF
-	TRBV4-1	TRBD2	TRBJ2-1	TGCGCCAGCAGCCCCCGGGGAGCGGGGGACAATGAGCAGTTCTTC	CASSPRGAGDNEQFF
few	TRBV5-6	-	TRBJ1-6	TGTGCCAGCAGCCCGGACGGACAGTATAATTCACCCCTCCACTTT	CASSPDGQYNSPLHF
-	TRBV18	TRBD2	TRBJ2-3	TGTGCCAGCTCACCACCGGTAGCGGGAACAGATACGCAGTATTTT	CASSPPVAGTDTQYF
once	TRBV7-3	TRBD2	TRBJ2-5	TGTGCCAGCAGCTCGGGAGGGGCGGGAGGGCAAGAGACCCAGTACTTC	CASSSGGAGGQETQYF
-	TRBV10-1	-	TRBJ2-7	TGCGCCAGCAGTGATCGGAGTGACTACGAGCAGTACTTC	CASSDRSDYEQYF
-	TRBV5-1	-	TRBJ2-5	TGCGCCAGCAGCTTCGGGCTACAGGGAAGTTTCCTTGAGACCCAGTACTTC	CASSFGLQGSFLETQYF
-	TRBV9	TRBD1	TRBJ2-3	TGTGCCAGCAGCGTAGAAGGGGGCAGAGATACGCAGTATTTT	CASSVEGGRDTQYF
-	TRBV25-1	-	TRBJ2-7	TGTGCCAGCAGTGTTACTCACGAGCAGTACTTC	CASSVTHEQYF
-	TRBV11-3	-	TRBJ1-2	TGTGCCAGCAGCCCCCCCGGGGGGGTCTATGGCTACACCTTC	CASSPPGGVYGYTF
-	TRBV6-1	-	TRBJ1-5	TGTGCCAGCAGTGATTCAGTGCGAGGGCAGCCCCAGCATTTT	CASSDSVRGQPQHF
once	TRBV5-1	-	TRBJ2-7	TGCGCCAGCAGCTGGCTTGAGGCTTCTTACGAGCAGTACTTC	CASSWLEASYEQYF
-	TRBV6-5	-	TRBJ1-2	TGTGCCAGCAGTTTAGCGGGGAACTATGGCTACACCTTC	CASSLAGNYGYTF
-	TRBV4-1	TRBD2	TRBJ2-7	TGCGCCAGCAGCCACGGGACTAGCGGGGAAAACTACGAGCAGTACTTC	CASSHGTSGENYEQYF
once	TRBV11-3	-	TRBJ1-2	TGTGCCAGCAGCCCCTGGGGGGGAGCCGGCTACACCTTC	CASSPWGGAGYTF
-	TRBV15	TRBD1	TRBJ2-7	TGTGCCACCAGCAGAGATTTGACAGGGAGCTCCTACGAGCAGTACTTC	CATSRDLTGSSYEQYF
-	TRBV5-1	-	TRBJ2-3	TGCGCCAGCAGCTTCACACTCGCAGGGACAGATACGCAGTATTTT	CASSFTLAGTDTQYF
-	TRBV10-3	-	TRBJ1-1	TGTGCCATCGCGGCGGGGATGAACACTGAAGCTTTCTTT	CAIAAGMNTEAFF
-	TRBV28	TRBD1	TRBJ1-1	TGTGCCAGCAGTTTATTAGGACAGGCCATGAACACTGAAGCTTTCTTT	CASSLLGQAMNTEAFF
once	TRBV27	TRBD1	TRBJ2-7	TGTGCCAGCAGCCTGTCCCCCGGACAGGGAGGTTCCTACGAGCAGTACTTC	CASSLSPGQGGSYEQYF
-	TRBV5-1	TRBD2	TRBJ2-1	TGCGCCAGCAGCTTCTCTAGCGGGGGATACAATGAGCAGTTCTTC	CASSFSSGGYNEQFF
-	TRBV6-5	-	TRBJ2-2	TGTGCCAGCTTGGGGGCGAACGGGGAGCTGTTTTTT	CASLGANGELFF
-	TRBV4-2	TRBD2	TRBJ2-1	TGTGCCAGCAGCTCAAAGCTGGGGGCTAGCGGGGGGGGCAATGAGCAGTTCTTC	CASSSKLGASGGGNEQFF
-	TRBV5-5	TRBD1	TRBJ2-7	TGTGCCAGCAGCTTAAAGGACAGGTTGGTGAGGAAGGCCGACGAGCAGTACTTC	CASSLKDRLVRKADEQYF
-	TRBV18	-	TRBJ1-5	TGTGCCAGCTCGGACAGTCTAAATCAGCCCCAGCATTTT	CASSDSLNQPQHF
-	TRBV6-1	-	TRBJ2-7	TGTGCCAGCAGTCCTCAAGCGACAGACTACGAGCAGTACTTC	CASSPQATDYEQYF
-	TRBV6-5	-	TRBJ2-7	TGTGCCACAGTGAGCCGGACTACCTCCTACGAGCAGTACTTC	CATVSRTTSYEQYF
-	TRBV5-4	TRBD1	TRBJ1-1	TGTGCCAGCAGCCGTCAGGGGGCGCAGAACACTGAAGCTTTCTTT	CASSRQGAQNTEAFF
-	TRBV5-1	TRBD2	TRBJ2-3	TGCGCCAGCAGCTTGTTGGCGGGGGGGCAGACAGATACGCAGTATTTT	CASSLLAGGQTDTQYF
-	TRBV27	TRBD1	TRBJ1-5	TGTGCCAGCAGTTTTGGACAGGGAAATCAGCCCCAGCATTTT	CASSFGQGNQPQHF
-	TRBV27	-	TRBJ1-3	TGTGCCAGCAGTTCCAACACACAGGCTGGAAACACCATATATTTT	CASSSNTQAGNTIYF
-	TRBV4-2	TRBD1	TRBJ2-7	TGTGCCAGCAGCCCGAGGGGGCCACTCTACGAGCAGTACTTC	CASSPRGPLYEQYF
-	TRBV5-1	TRBD2	TRBJ2-7	TGCGCCAGCAGCTTGGAGCCTAGCGGGACGTACGAGCAGTACTTC	CASSLEPSGTYEQYF
-	TRBV29-1	-	TRBJ2-3	TGCAGCGTATCCTCTAGCACAGATACGCAGTATTTT	CSVSSSTDTQYF
once	TRBV7-6	TRBD1	TRBJ2-2	TGTGCCAGCAGCTTAGTCGCCGCAGGGGGCACCGGGGAGCTGTTTTTT	CASSLVAAGGTGELFF
-	TRBV6-1	-	TRBJ2-2	TGTGCCAGCATCGCTACCCGACTAGGCGGCGGGGAGCTGTTTTTT	CASIATRLGGGELFF
-	TRBV6-1	TRBD1	TRBJ1-6	TGTGCCAGCAGTGAAGGACAGGGGACTGTTTCACCCCTCCACTTT	CASSEGQGTVSPLHF
-	TRBV7-9	-	TRBJ1-2	TGTGCCAGCAGCTTACGACAGCGAAGCTATGGCTACACCTTC	CASSLRQRSYGYTF